The 27 T cell receptor beta chains presented below share a single source sample, sequenced in a study of cytomegalovirus exposure and HLA in healthy donors. Researchers ran the PCR with 60 Vbeta and 13 Jbeta primers. This table comes from immunoSEQ multiplex PCR, and its TCRdb copy is limited to in-frame clones, with some not included. The profile shows under 200,000 clones, more than 75% of them singletons. What was sequenced was PBMCs. These receptors were taken from a woman younger than 45 in good health and CMV-seropositive.

The J gene is TRBJ2-1, the V gene TRBV6-5; D ambiguous. V was trimmed by 0 bases and J by 9 bases, leaving 9 bases between them. The CDR3 spans 13 residues. Looked up from germline, CDR1 is MNHEY and CDR2 is SVGAGI. CDR3 bases: TGTGCCAGCAGTTACTCCCGACTTTTTGAGCAGTTCTTC. Amino acids: CASSYSRLFEQFF.

The gene calls are TRBV6-1 and TRBJ2-3, with D uncertain. CDR3 length: 11 amino acids. Germline loops: CDR1 MNHNS, CDR2 SASEGT. Trimming pared 7 bases from V and 3 bases from J, leaving 5 bases between. In DNA form, the CDR3 reads TGTGCCAGCATGTCGACAGATACGCAGTATTTT. Amino acids: CASMSTDTQYF.

V and J are TRBV18 and TRBJ2-3; 15 bases align to TRBD2. The J segment lost 3 bases and the V segment lost 1 base, leaving 2 bases of the junction unmatched. The CDR3 extends over 17 amino acids. The germline V gene encodes CDR1 KGHSH and CDR2 LQKENI. This chain's CDR3 is CASSPLGTSGGTDTQYF. For the CDR3, the DNA is TGTGCCAGCTCACCACTTGGGACTAGCGGGGGGACAGATACGCAGTATTTT.

J is TRBJ1-5 and V is TRBV29-1; 9 bases fit TRBD1. V shed 6 bases and J 4 bases; nucleotides not matched to a gene: 7. The length of the CDR3 is 14 residues. Germline CDR1 SQVTM, CDR2 ANQGSEA. In DNA form, the CDR3 reads TGCAGCGTCGCAACAGGGGGCTCTAATCAGCCCCAGCATTTT. Translation: CSVATGGSNQPQHF.

The chain combines TRBV16 with TRBJ1-5, with TRBD1 as a possible D gene (6 bases). The CDR3 has 14 amino acids. V lost 0 bases and J lost 5, with 8 bases in between. Germline CDR1 reads KGHSY; CDR2 reads FQNENV. CDR3 sequence: CASSQSAGDQPQHF. The CDR3 DNA reads as TGTGCCAGCAGCCAATCGGCAGGGGATCAGCCCCAGCATTTT. The variable domain in full, with the rest retrieved from reference TRBV16 and TRBJ1-5, is GEEVAQTPKHLVRGEGQKAKLYCAPIKGHSYVFWYQQVLKNEFKFLISFQNENVFDETGMPKERFSAKCLPNSPCSLEIQATKLEDSAVYFCASSQSAGDQPQHFGDGTRLSIL.

The rearrangement uses TRBV30 and TRBJ1-1; D is possibly TRBD1 (5 bases). Per the germline V gene, CDR1 is GTSNPN and CDR2 is SVGIG (reference sequence). The V end lost 4 bases, the J end lost 4 bases, and 10 bases lay between the germline ends. CDR3 length: 12 residues. The CDR3 here is CAWNPGGTEAFF. CDR3 bases: TGTGCCTGGAATCCGGGGGGCACTGAAGCTTTCTTT.

V and J are TRBV7-8 and TRBJ2-3, with 8 bases fitting TRBD2. The V segment lost 6 bases and the J segment 4 bases; nucleotides outside the gene matches: 15. This CDR3 is built from 17 residues. The germline V gene encodes CDR1 SGHVS and CDR2 FQNEAQ. The CDR3 spells CASSFTSGSEGADTQYF. The CDR3 DNA follows: TGTGCCAGCAGTTTCACAAGCGGGAGCGAGGGCGCAGATACGCAGTATTTT.

The count of this clone is one. The chain links TRBV7-9 to TRBJ2-3; 7 bases align to TRBD1. The CDR3 has 13 amino acids. Germline trimming cut 3 bases from V and 7 bases from J; bases unmatched to any gene: 4. Germline CDR1 and CDR2: SEHNR and FQNEAQ (reference sequence). The CDR3 nucleotides read TGTGCCAGCAGCTTCGGACAGGCCAATACGCAGTATTTT. Protein: CASSFGQANTQYF.

The rearrangement links TRBV5-1 to TRBJ2-1; D perhaps matches TRBD2 (5 bases). V lost 4 bases and J lost 4, with 9 bases in between. In germline, CDR1 is SGHRS, CDR2 YFSETQ. The CDR3 contains 13 residues. The CDR3 spells CASSVDSYNEQFF. The DNA for the CDR3 is TGCGCCAGCAGCGTGGACTCTTACAATGAGCAGTTCTTC.

The CDR3 reads CASSFRGSGRVVAGELFF. Here the CDR3 DNA reads TGTGCCAGTAGTTTTCGAGGTAGCGGGAGAGTGGTGGCCGGGGAGCTGTTTTTT. The rearrangement joins TRBV19 to TRBJ2-2, with 9 positions matching TRBD2. Germline V gene data show CDR1 as LNHDA and CDR2 as SQIVND (reference sequence). The CDR3 spans 18 residues. V dropped 5 bases and J dropped 6; count of bases not matched to a gene: 16.

The V call is TRBV28, the J call TRBJ2-7, with 7 bases fitting TRBD2. Trimming took 5 bases from V and 2 from J; bases not matched to a gene: 3. The germline V gene has CDR1 MDHEN and CDR2 SYDVKM. The CDR3 is made up of 13 amino acids. CDR3 nucleotides: TGTGCCAGCAGTACCGGGACTACCTACGAGCAGTACTTC. Translating gives CASSTGTTYEQYF.

V usage is TRBV9 and J usage is TRBJ1-2, with D possibly TRBD1 on 5 matching bases. V shed 0 bases and J shed 5 bases, with 23 bases lying between them. The CDR3 consists of 18 residues. Germline V CDR1 and CDR2: SGDLS, YYNGEE. DNA of the CDR3: TGTGCCAGCAGCGTAGGAGCCCACCAAGACAGTTCGCTATATGGCTACACCTTC. This translates into CASSVGAHQDSSLYGYTF.

The genes are TRBV29-1 and TRBJ2-5, with 7 bases fitting TRBD2. CDR1 is SQVTM and CDR2 is ANQGSEA in the germline V gene. This CDR3 spans 13 amino acids. The trim removed 8 bases at V and 4 bases at J, leaving 10 bases unmatched. The CDR3 DNA is TGCAGCTGCGGGGGACTTGGGGCAGAGACCCAGTACTTC. Translated, it gives CSCGGLGAETQYF.

This clone was seen once. The rearrangement joins TRBV4-3 to TRBJ2-1; 7 nucleotides align to TRBD1. Germline CDR1 reads LGHNA; CDR2 reads YSLEER. This CDR3 has 14 amino acids. V was pared by 1 base and J by 10 bases, with 7 bases of the junction left unmatched. CDR3 in DNA: TGCGCCAGCAGCCAAGTCTACAGGGGACAGGAGCAGTTCTTC. It yields the protein CASSQVYRGQEQFF.

A few counts support this clone. This chain uses TRBV7-2 with TRBJ1-3; D call uncertain. V lost 3 bases to trimming and J lost 0 bases, with 6 bases between them. The V gene's germline CDR1 is SGHTA and CDR2 FQGNSA. The CDR3 totals 14 residues. The CDR3 protein is CASSLASSGNTIYF. The CDR3 DNA sequence: TGTGCCAGCAGCTTGGCTAGCTCTGGAAACACCATATATTTT.

V gene TRBV4-2 combines with J gene TRBJ2-3; TRBD2 aligns across 14 bases. J was trimmed by 2 bases and V by 1 base; bases with no gene match: 8. Looked up from germline, CDR1 is LGHNA and CDR2 is YNFKEQ. This CDR3 is built from 19 residues. This chain's CDR3 is CASSQGRLAGGRSTDTQYF. DNA of the CDR3: TGTGCCAGCAGCCAAGGGCGACTAGCGGGGGGGCGGTCCACAGATACGCAGTATTTT.

The table lists this clone with a count of one. The J gene is TRBJ2-7, the V gene TRBV28; 8 bases are a match to TRBD1. Unmatched junction bases numbered 4, after V lost 1 base and J lost 5 bases. CDR1 and CDR2 from the germline V gene are MDHEN and SYDVKM. The CDR3 spans 14 residues. CDR3 coding DNA: TGTGCCAGCAGTTTATCGGGCAGGGGGCACGAGCAGTACTTC. Its translation is CASSLSGRGHEQYF.

This clone was seen only a few times. The J gene is TRBJ1-4, the V gene TRBV10-3; unclear D gene. V was cut by 3 bases and J by 5 bases, with 10 bases left in between. The CDR3 has 14 amino acids. Germline CDR1 and CDR2: ENHRY and SYGVKD. CDR3 loop: CAISDPGNNEKLFF. Written as DNA, the CDR3 is TGTGCCATCAGTGACCCCGGGAACAATGAAAAACTGTTTTTT.

The table lists this clone with a few counts. The rearrangement joins TRBV25-1 to TRBJ2-5, with D perhaps TRBD1 (6 bases). V lost 7 bases and J 0 bases, leaving 12 bases between the germline ends. In germline, CDR1 is MGHDK, CDR2 SYGVNS. The CDR3 length is 14 residues. The CDR3 region has the DNA TGTGCCAGCACAGGCCAGGGGTACCAAGAGACCCAGTACTTC. Its protein is CASTGQGYQETQYF.

The V gene is TRBV21-1, the J gene TRBJ1-1. TRBV21-1 is shown as a pseudogene. The CDR3 consists of 14 residues. Here the CDR3 DNA reads TGTGCCAGCAGCCCCTGGAAAGGGAGGGGGGATGCTTTCTTT. Residues: CASSPWKGRGDAFF.

The CDR3 loop reads CASSPTATNEKLFF. DNA for the CDR3: TGTGCCAGCAGCCCGACAGCAACTAATGAAAAACTGTTTTTT. V gene TRBV4-2 combines with J gene TRBJ1-4; a possible D gene is TRBD1 (5 bases). The ends were cut back, 4 bases at V and 0 bases at J, with 6 bases in the middle. This CDR3 region has 14 residues. The germline V gene has CDR1 LGHNA and CDR2 YNFKEQ.

The rearrangement joins TRBV7-2 to TRBJ2-6, with a weak D call TRBD1 (6 bases). Per the germline V gene, CDR1 is SGHTA and CDR2 is FQGNSA. The CDR3 spans 17 residues. V was shortened by 5 bases and J by 5 bases, with 19 bases between the two germline ends. CDR3 loop: CASSLDRSSARANVLTF. CDR3 DNA sequence: TGTGCCAGCAGCCTTGACAGGAGCTCTGCTAGGGCCAACGTCCTGACTTTC. Full variable domain (remainder filled in from reference TRBV7-2 and TRBJ2-6): GAGVSQSPSNKVTEKGKDVELRCDPISGHTALYWYRQSLGQGLEFLIYFQGNSAPDKSGLPSDRFSAERTGGSVSTLTIQRTQQEDSAVYLCASSLDRSSARANVLTFGAGSRLTVL.

This clone was recorded once. The rearrangement joins TRBV7-2 to TRBJ2-7; the D gene is possibly TRBD1 (6 bases). Germline-derived CDR1 and CDR2 are SGHTA and FQGNSA. CDR3 length: 14 residues. The V end was cut by 5 bases, the J end by 1 base, with 12 bases between. CDR3 loop: CASSLDRLSYEQYF. As DNA, the CDR3 is TGTGCCAGCAGCCTCGACAGGTTGTCCTACGAGCAGTACTTC.

This clone appeared once. J is TRBJ2-7 and V is TRBV6-5, with 10 positions matching TRBD1. Germline lookup yields CDR1 MNHEY and CDR2 SVGAGI. The CDR3 has 14 residues. V shed 6 bases, J shed 5 bases, and the junction held 7 bases outside the gene matches. CDR3 coding DNA: TGTGCCAGCAGCCCGGGACAGGGGATCAACGAGCAGTACTTC. It is translated as CASSPGQGINEQYF.

The chain couples TRBV7-9 to TRBJ2-1, with a possible D match to TRBD1 (5 bases). With 4 bases removed from V and 6 bases from J, the gap between germline ends came to 10 bases. This CDR3 contains 13 residues. The germline CDR1 and CDR2 sequences are SEHNR and FQNEAQ (reference sequence). The CDR3 region has the DNA TGTGCCAGCAGCTCAGGGCTCACCAATGAGCAGTTCTTC. Translation gives CASSSGLTNEQFF.

This chain links TRBV2 with TRBJ1-1; D might be TRBD1 (5 bases). Deletions cut 6 bases from V and 1 base from J, with 15 bases between. CDR1 is SNHLY, CDR2 FYNNEI, per germline. The CDR3 loop spans 15 amino acids. CDR3: CASRARGGENTEAFF. DNA of the CDR3: TGTGCCAGCAGAGCCCGGGGGGGGGAGAACACTGAAGCTTTCTTT.

The genes are TRBV28 and TRBJ1-5; perhaps TRBD1 as D (5 bases). From germline, CDR1 is MDHEN and CDR2 SYDVKM. The length of the CDR3 is 15 residues. The V gene lost 7 bases and the J gene lost 2 bases, with 15 bases spanning the gap. The CDR3 loop is CASTRQGNRNQPQHF. CDR3 sequence (DNA): TGTGCCAGCACTCGGCAGGGTAATCGCAATCAGCCCCAGCATTTT. Based on the CDR3 plus reference TRBV28 and TRBJ1-5, the full variable domain is DVKVTQSSRYLVKRTGEKVFLECVQDMDHENMFWYRQDPGLGLRLIYFSYDVKMKEKGDIPEGYSVSREKKERFSLILESASTNQTSMYLCASTRQGNRNQPQHFGDGTRLSIL.